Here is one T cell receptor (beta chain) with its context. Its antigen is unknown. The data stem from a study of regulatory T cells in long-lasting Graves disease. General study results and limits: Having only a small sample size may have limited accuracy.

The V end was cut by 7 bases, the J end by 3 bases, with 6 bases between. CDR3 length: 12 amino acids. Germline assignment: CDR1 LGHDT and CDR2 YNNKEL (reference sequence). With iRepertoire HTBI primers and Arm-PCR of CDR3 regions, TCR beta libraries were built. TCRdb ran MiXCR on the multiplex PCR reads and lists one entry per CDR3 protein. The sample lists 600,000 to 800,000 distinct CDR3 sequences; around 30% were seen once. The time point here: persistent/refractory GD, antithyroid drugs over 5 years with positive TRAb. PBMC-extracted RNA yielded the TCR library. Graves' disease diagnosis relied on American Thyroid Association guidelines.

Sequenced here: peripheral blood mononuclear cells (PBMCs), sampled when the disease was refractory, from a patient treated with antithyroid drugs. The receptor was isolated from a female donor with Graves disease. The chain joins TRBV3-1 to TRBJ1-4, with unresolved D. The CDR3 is CASTGSNEKLFF. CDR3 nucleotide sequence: TGTGCCAGCACCGGTTCTAATGAAAAACTGTTTTTT.